This is a list of T cell receptor beta chains from one sample in a study of T cells in Graves' hyperthyroidism and ophthalmopathy. TCRdb itself ran the multiplex PCR reads through MiXCR, one entry per CDR3 protein. This table has hundreds of thousands of distinct CDR3 sequences, 35% appearing once. The sequencing input was blood. Source of these receptors: a woman aged 40 to 55 with Graves' hyperthyroidism. The CDR3 runs from the conserved cysteine through the conserved F or W. A D gene is named only where the DNA matches it firmly. The size of a clone is reported for some rows only, either as once, few or many, or as a class for expanded clones.

j_call cdr3_length clone_size v_call d_call cdr3_aa cdr3_nt
TRBJ1-5 13 NA TRBV6-5 NA CASSYAGNQPQHF TGTGCCAGCAGTTACGCTGGCAATCAGCCCCAGCATTTT
TRBJ1-1 17 NA TRBV5-1 TRBD1 CASSFPRGLPQGREAFF TGCGCCAGCAGTTTTCCAAGGGGGCTTCCTCAGGGCCGAGAAGCTTTCTTT
TRBJ1-6 15 NA TRBV7-9 NA CASSLTHQPQSPLHF TGTGCCAGCAGCTTAACCCACCAACCACAGTCACCCCTCCACTTT
TRBJ1-3 16 NA TRBV27 NA CASSLGRIGSGNTIYF TGTGCCAGCAGCCTAGGTCGGATCGGCTCTGGAAACACCATATATTTT
TRBJ2-1 11 NA TRBV7-9 NA CASRQGLEQFF TGTGCCAGCAGGCAAGGGCTAGAGCAGTTCTTC
TRBJ1-5 15 NA TRBV2 NA CASIGRDLSNQPQHF TGTGCCAGCATTGGCCGGGACCTTAGCAATCAGCCCCAGCATTTT
TRBJ2-2 15 NA TRBV5-1 NA CASSLGRSDTGELFF TGCGCCAGCAGCTTGGGCAGGTCCGACACCGGGGAGCTGTTTTTT
TRBJ1-1 17 few TRBV24-1 NA CATSDGRPESMNTEAFF TGTGCCACCAGTGACGGAAGGCCAGAGTCTATGAACACTGAAGCTTTCTTT
TRBJ1-2 12 many TRBV20-1 NA CSAGHANYGYTF TGCAGTGCTGGTCACGCAAACTATGGCTACACCTTC
TRBJ1-2 12 many TRBV20-1 TRBD1 CSATQGVDGYTF TGCAGTGCCACACAGGGGGTTGATGGCTACACCTTC
TRBJ2-5 13 many TRBV2 NA CASSGAAQETQYF TGTGCCAGCAGTGGGGCAGCCCAAGAGACCCAGTACTTC
TRBJ2-2 14 NA TRBV20-1 NA CSASIAEGNGELFF TGCAGTGCTAGTATTGCGGAGGGAAACGGGGAGCTGTTTTTT
TRBJ2-2 16 once TRBV3-1 TRBD2 CASSLLAGRNTGELFF TGTGCCAGCAGCCTACTAGCGGGGAGGAACACCGGGGAGCTGTTTTTT
TRBJ2-2 15 few TRBV12-3/TRBV12-4 NA CASIELSIQGGKVFF TGTGCCAGCATCGAACTATCTATACAGGGAGGAAAGGTGTTTTTT
TRBJ1-5 13 many TRBV6-5 TRBD1 CASTTGNNQPQHF TGTGCCAGCACGACAGGGAACAATCAGCCCCAGCATTTT
TRBJ1-2 16 many TRBV7-9 TRBD1 CASSLEGQPESYGYTF TGTGCCAGCAGCTTAGAGGGACAGCCCGAGAGCTATGGCTACACCTTC
TRBJ1-2 14 many TRBV12-3/TRBV12-4 NA CASSPVGPNYGYTF TGTGCCAGCAGTCCCGTTGGGCCTAACTATGGCTACACCTTC
TRBJ1-5 14 many TRBV10-3 NA CAISEGGGNQPQHF TGTGCCATCAGTGAAGGGGGAGGCAATCAGCCCCAGCATTTT
TRBJ1-6 16 many TRBV9 TRBD1 CASSVGRDSYNSPLHF TGTGCCAGCAGCGTAGGCCGGGACAGTTATAATTCACCCCTCCACTTT
TRBJ2-5 14 many TRBV12-3/TRBV12-4 NA CASTSQGSQETQYF TGTGCCAGTACTTCACAGGGTTCTCAAGAGACCCAGTACTTC
TRBJ1-1 14 few TRBV29-1 NA CSVVDGVIITEAFF TGCAGCGTTGTTGACGGCGTAATTATCACTGAAGCTTTCTTT
TRBJ1-1 11 NA TRBV7-2 NA CASSPEQGAFF TGTGCCAGCAGCCCCGAACAGGGAGCTTTCTTT
TRBJ1-6 15 NA TRBV7-3 NA CASSRATGRDSPLHF TGTGCCAGCAGTCGAGCCACAGGGAGGGATTCACCCCTCCACTTT
TRBJ1-1 15 NA TRBV12-3/TRBV12-4 NA CASSLRQGGLTEAFF TGTGCCAGCAGTTTACGGCAGGGAGGTTTAACTGAAGCTTTCTTT
TRBJ1-6 14 NA TRBV30 NA CAWSGVTLSSPLHF TGTGCCTGGAGTGGGGTTACCCTTTCGTCACCCCTCCACTTT
TRBJ1-1 13 many TRBV2 NA CASSTEMNTEAFF TGTGCCAGCAGTACGGAGATGAACACTGAAGCTTTCTTT
TRBJ1-6 15 few TRBV28 NA CASSFLEGGNSPLHF TGTGCCAGCAGTTTCCTGGAGGGGGGGAATTCACCCCTCCACTTT
TRBJ2-5 17 many TRBV7-2 TRBD2 CASSLALAGLAAETQYF TGTGCCAGCAGCTTAGCGCTAGCAGGACTAGCGGCAGAGACCCAGTACTTC